The T cell receptor (beta chain) under discussion was sequenced for a study of blood T cell repertoires in COVID-19. Study-level information: Acute and convalescent COVID-19 samples came from the United States, Italy and Spain.

Germline CDR1 SGHDT, CDR2 YYEEEE. The CDR3 spans 16 residues. V was clipped by 4 bases and J by 2 bases; unmatched bases: 6. Data came from immunoSEQ multiplex PCR; TCRdb stores just in-frame clones and leaves some out. The sample consists of more than 150,000 clones, 70% to 85% of them appearing once. The sample was peripheral blood. This sequence joins TRBV5-6 and TRBJ2-2; 9 nucleotides line up with TRBD1. The TCR originated in a woman older than 75 with acute or convalescent COVID-19. The CDR3 here is CASSPGTGSNTGELFF. The CDR3 bases are TGTGCCAGCAGCCCCGGGACAGGGTCAAACACCGGGGAGCTGTTTTTT.